The rows below give T cell receptor beta chains drawn from one sample of a study of PD-1 blockade in classical Hodgkin lymphoma. TCRdb's table, derived via immunoSEQ multiplex PCR, lists solely in-frame clones and lacks some. Of tens of thousands of clones listed, roughly 86% are singletons. The sequencing here drew on CD4+ T cells from blood, taken before the fourth cycle of nivolumab. Source of these receptors: a human donor with classical Hodgkin lymphoma. The CDR3 runs from the conserved cysteine through the conserved F or W. The D gene is left open where the match is weak. Rows give clone size only sometimes, using once, few, many, or a class for an expanded clone.

>TRBJ2-4|TRBV18|.|.
TGTGCCAGCTCACCAGACAGGTCTACTAAAAACATTCAGTACTTC
CASSPDRSTKNIQYF
>TRBJ2-1|TRBV4-1|.|.
TGCGCCAGCAGCCAAGACCCCTACAATGAGCAGTTCTTC
CASSQDPYNEQFF
>TRBJ2-1|TRBV5-4|.|.
TGTGCCAGCAGCTCTTTAACGGTGTCCTACAATGAGCAGTTCTTC
CASSSLTVSYNEQFF
>TRBJ2-6|TRBV9|.|TRBD1
TGTGCCAGCAGCACAACAGGGGGCAATGGGGCCAACGTCCTGACTTTC
CASSTTGGNGANVLTF
>TRBJ1-5|TRBV7-2|.|.
TGTGCCAGCAGCTTCTCCGGGCGGCAGCCCCAGCATTTT
CASSFSGRQPQHF
>TRBJ1-5|TRBV7-8|.|.
TGTGCCAGCAGCTTGTACAACAATCAGCCCCAGCATTTT
CASSLYNNQPQHF
>TRBJ2-7|TRBV27|.|TRBD1
TGTGCCAGCAGTTTTTCGGGGACAGCCTACGAGCAGTACTTC
CASSFSGTAYEQYF
>TRBJ2-1|TRBV7-2|.|TRBD1
TGTGCCAGCAGCTTATACGGGACAGGGGGCTACAATGAGCAGTTCTTC
CASSLYGTGGYNEQFF
>TRBJ2-7|TRBV4-1|.|TRBD1
TGCGCCAGCAGCCCCCGACAGGGGGGGATCTACGAGCAGTACTTC
CASSPRQGGIYEQYF
>TRBJ1-2|TRBV15|.|TRBD1
TGTGCCACCAGTAGAGGCAGGGTAGGGGGCTATAGCTACACCTTC
CATSRGRVGGYSYTF
>TRBJ1-3|TRBV6-1|.|.
TGTGCCAGCAGTCGAAGGGGTCCTGGAAACACCATATATTTT
CASSRRGPGNTIYF
>TRBJ1-1|TRBV7-2|.|.
TGTGCCAGCAGCTTAGGACCGTTGAACACTGAAGCTTTCTTT
CASSLGPLNTEAFF
>TRBJ2-1|TRBV18|.|TRBD2
TGTGCCAGCTCACCGACTAGCGGGAGTTCTCGAGGGCAGTTCTTC
CASSPTSGSSRGQFF
>TRBJ2-3|TRBV15|once|.
TGTGCCACCAGCAGAGATCGGCAACCTAGCACAGATACGCAGTATTTT
CATSRDRQPSTDTQYF
>TRBJ2-3|TRBV5-4|.|.
TGTGCCAGCAGCTTAGTGGGGGGCTTAACAGATACGCAGTATTTT
CASSLVGGLTDTQYF
>TRBJ2-7|TRBV10-3|.|.
TGTGCCATCAGTGAGTCGTGGGCAAGTCGGGGCGAGCAGTACTTC
CAISESWASRGEQYF
>TRBJ1-2|TRBV7-2|.|TRBD1
TGTGCCAGCAGCTTACAACAGGGGGCTAACTATGGCTACACCTTC
CASSLQQGANYGYTF
>TRBJ2-7|TRBV7-9|few|.
TGTGCCAGCAGCTTAGACAGCCTCTCCTACGAGCAGTACTTC
CASSLDSLSYEQYF
>TRBJ2-3|TRBV5-4|.|TRBD2
TGTGCCAGCAGCTTGCGTAGCGGGGGGTCAGATACGCAGTATTTT
CASSLRSGGSDTQYF
>TRBJ2-6|TRBV5-1|.|.
TGCGCCAGCAGCTTGGCCGCAGGGAAGTCTGGGGCCAACGTCCTGACTTTC
CASSLAAGKSGANVLTF
>TRBJ2-7|TRBV6-1|once|TRBD1
TGTGCCAGCAGCGGACAGGGGGCGGGTGAGCAGTACTTC
CASSGQGAGEQYF
>TRBJ2-5|TRBV2|.|TRBD2
TGTGCCAGCAGCCCAGAAGGGACTAGCGGGGAGACCCAGTACTTC
CASSPEGTSGETQYF
>TRBJ2-7|TRBV10-3|.|.
TGTGCCATCACCCCCGAGGGGGAGGGCGACGAGCAGTACTTC
CAITPEGEGDEQYF
>TRBJ1-4|TRBV7-2|.|.
TGTGCCAGCAGCTTAGGGGGGTGGGGAAAACTGTTTTTT
CASSLGGWGKLFF
>TRBJ1-1|TRBV27|.|.
TGTGCCAGCAGTTTTGTCAGGGGTGCTGAAGCTTTCTTT
CASSFVRGAEAFF
>TRBJ1-1|TRBV2|.|.
TGTGCCAGCAGGGGGGACATCGGCACTGAAGCTTTCTTT
CASRGDIGTEAFF
>TRBJ2-7|TRBV10-3|.|TRBD1
TGTGCCATCAAAAGGACAGGCGATCCCTACGAGCAGTACTTC
CAIKRTGDPYEQYF
>TRBJ2-4|TRBV5-4|.|.
TGTGCCAGCAGAGGTGGGTCCGAAAACATTCAGTACTTC
CASRGGSENIQYF
>TRBJ2-5|TRBV27|.|TRBD1
TGTGCCAGCAGTTTTTCCCAGGGGGCGGCAGAGACCCAGTACTTC
CASSFSQGAAETQYF
>TRBJ2-1|TRBV6-6|.|TRBD2
TGTGCCAGCAGTCAGGGACTAGCGGGAGTCAGTGAGCAGTTCTTC
CASSQGLAGVSEQFF
>TRBJ2-7|TRBV29-1|.|TRBD1
TGCAGCGTATCCGGACAGGGTATTGGGGAGCAGTACTTC
CSVSGQGIGEQYF
>TRBJ1-1|TRBV5-1|.|.
TGCGCCAGCAGCTTGGTGCGACAGGTGAACACTGAAGCTTTCTTT
CASSLVRQVNTEAFF
>TRBJ1-2|TRBV6-1|.|.
TGTGCCAGCAGGGACGGAATGTTCTATGGCTACACCTTC
CASRDGMFYGYTF
>TRBJ2-7|TRBV19|.|.
TGTGCCAGTAGTATGGGTCAGGGTTGGGAGCAGTACTTC
CASSMGQGWEQYF